These 24 T cell receptor beta chains came from one sample sequenced in a study of Graves' ophthalmopathy and Graves' hyperthyroidism. Investigators amplified TCR beta CDR3 regions from RNA transcripts. An initial RT-PCR round employing HTBI primers preceded a second-round multiplex PCR. TCRdb itself ran the multiplex PCR reads through MiXCR, one entry per CDR3 protein. The table has some 400,000 distinct CDR3 sequences, 15% to 20% seen once. Sample: peripheral blood. The source is a woman aged 18-29 years with Graves' ophthalmopathy.

This clonotype has a count of ten or more. This sequence joins TRBV20-1 and TRBJ2-5; D is possibly TRBD2 (6 bases). CDR3 length: 15 amino acids. V was cut by 1 base and J by 5 bases, with 17 bases left in between. Germline V gene data show CDR1 as DFQATT and CDR2 as SNEGSKA (reference sequence). The CDR3 sequence is CSARGGLARMETQYF. CDR3 DNA sequence: TGCAGTGCTAGAGGTGGGCTAGCGAGAATGGAGACCCAGTACTTC.

This clonotype was counted ten times or more. The gene calls are TRBV4-3 and TRBJ2-5; 7 nucleotides agree with TRBD1. The CDR3 loop spans 15 amino acids. CDR1 and CDR2 from the germline V gene are LGHNA and YSLEER. V lost 4 bases and J lost 0; bases outside the gene matches: 5. The CDR3 coding sequence is TGCGCCAGCAGCCTAAGCGACAGGGACCAAGAGACCCAGTACTTC. Protein product: CASSLSDRDQETQYF.

This clonotype was picked up one time. The chain couples TRBV2 to TRBJ1-1, with D possibly TRBD1 on 5 matching bases. Trimming shortened V by 8 bases and J by 3 bases, and 16 bases separated the two germline ends. This CDR3 comprises 14 residues. Germline V CDR1 and CDR2: SNHLY, FYNNEI. The CDR3: CASHTDRLHTEAFF. CDR3 nucleotides: TGTGCCAGCCATACCGACAGATTACACACTGAAGCTTTCTTT. The complete variable domain, with remaining parts taken from reference TRBV2 and TRBJ1-1, reads EPEVTQTPSHQVTQMGQEVILRCVPISNHLYFYWYRQILGQKVEFLVSFYNNEISEKSEIFDDQFSVERPDGSNFTLKIRSTKLEDSAMYFCASHTDRLHTEAFFGQGTRLTVV.

This clonotype has at least ten counts. This chain uses TRBV7-3 with TRBJ2-7, with 11 bases lining up with TRBD2. V shed 1 base and J 1 base; nucleotides not matched to a gene: 12. The CDR3 spans 19 residues. CDR1 and CDR2 from the germline V gene are SGHTA and FQGTGA. CDR3 DNA sequence: TGTGCCAGCAGCTTAAAACCCACTAGCGGGGGCCTACCTTCCTACGAGCAGTACTTC. Amino acid sequence: CASSLKPTSGGLPSYEQYF.

This clonotype was seen many times. The chain is built from TRBV2 and TRBJ2-7, with 10 positions matching TRBD2. Trimming removed 6 bases from V and 3 bases from J; junction bases left unmatched: 11. This CDR3 is 16 amino acids long. Germline V CDR1 and CDR2: SNHLY, FYNNEI. DNA of the CDR3: TGTGCCAGCAGGGATCTCCCCCGGACTAGCGGCTACGAGCAGTACTTC. Amino acids: CASRDLPRTSGYEQYF.

This clonotype has a handful of counts. This sequence joins TRBV6-1 and TRBJ2-7, with no clear D. Germline values: CDR1 MNHNS, CDR2 SASEGT. The V end lost 6 bases, the J end lost 4 bases, and 13 bases lay between the germline ends. CDR3 length: 13 residues. Here the CDR3 DNA reads TGTGCCAGCAGACCGGTACGGGTGTACGAGCAGTACTTC. This translates into CASRPVRVYEQYF.

This clonotype was detected many times. V and J are TRBV28 and TRBJ1-1; D possibly corresponds to TRBD1 (5 bases). Trimming pared 3 bases from V and 4 bases from J, leaving 9 bases between. CDR1 is MDHEN and CDR2 is SYDVKM in the germline V gene. The CDR3 sequence is 13 residues long. The CDR3 protein is CASSFIRATEAFF. The CDR3 DNA reads TGTGCCAGCAGTTTTATCAGGGCCACTGAAGCTTTCTTT.

Ten or more counts support this clonotype. The chain recombines TRBV11-1 with TRBJ2-5, with D uncertain. Germline CDR1 is SGHAT and CDR2 is FQDESV (reference sequence). The V gene lost 3 bases and the J gene lost 4 bases, with 18 bases spanning the gap. CDR3 size: 16 residues. CDR3 protein: CASSFSGDPRTETQYF. The CDR3 bases are TGTGCCAGCAGCTTCAGTGGCGATCCGAGGACAGAGACCCAGTACTTC.

In regard to this clonotype: This may be a read error: a much more frequent sequence differs by one nucleotide. The rearrangement links TRBV6-2 or TRBV6-3 to TRBJ2-6; no clear D. The CDR3 runs 12 residues. Germline CDR1 and CDR2: MNHEY and SVGEGT. V was shortened by 6 bases and J by 4 bases, with 4 bases between the two germline ends. The DNA for the CDR3 is TGTGCCAGCAGCGTCGGGGCCAACGTCCTGACTTTC. Its translation is CASSVGANVLTF.

This clonotype was seen many times. The genes are TRBV7-2 and TRBJ1-5; D not certain. V was trimmed by 5 bases and J by 2 bases, leaving 13 bases between them. The CDR3 loop spans 15 amino acids. Germline V gene data show CDR1 as SGHTA and CDR2 as FQGNSA. In DNA, the CDR3 is TGTGCCAGCAGCCCCAGGTCCTTGGGCAATCAGCCCCAGCATTTT. Translating it yields CASSPRSLGNQPQHF.

This sequence joins TRBV4-1 and TRBJ1-1; D call uncertain. The V gene's germline CDR1 is MGHRA and CDR2 YSYEKL. This CDR3 is built from 15 residues. Trimming removed 6 bases from V and 7 bases from J, with 21 bases in between. The CDR3 bases are TGCGCCAGCAGACCTTATAAGGAAAGTACTGTTGAAGCTTTCTTT. Translating it yields CASRPYKESTVEAFF.

This clonotype was seen at least ten times. This chain links TRBV10-3 with TRBJ1-5; D is possibly TRBD1 (6 bases). V was clipped by 0 bases and J by 2 bases, with 17 bases between them. The CDR3 contains 18 residues. Looked up from germline, CDR1 is ENHRY and CDR2 is SYGVKD. CDR3 sequence: CAISESRGGKIGNQPQHF. In DNA, the CDR3 is TGTGCCATCAGTGAGTCGAGAGGGGGTAAGATCGGCAATCAGCCCCAGCATTTT.

The chain combines TRBV9 with TRBJ1-1, with 7 positions matching TRBD1. The germline V gene has CDR1 SGDLS and CDR2 YYNGEE. The CDR3 is 14 residues long. V was clipped by 2 bases and J by 4 bases; unmatched bases: 5. The CDR3 is CASSVESGGTEAFF. CDR3 DNA sequence: TGTGCCAGCAGCGTGGAGTCAGGGGGCACTGAAGCTTTCTTT.

The gene calls are TRBV6-2 or TRBV6-3 and TRBJ1-2; weak D call: TRBD1 (6 bases). Deletions cut 6 bases from V and 4 bases from J, with 15 bases between. Germline CDR1 MNHEY, CDR2 SVGEGT. This CDR3 has 14 amino acids. The CDR3 DNA reads as TGTGCCAGCAGGGTATACGACAGGTCCTATGGCTACACCTTC. This codes for CASRVYDRSYGYTF.

This clonotype was seen many times. The chain is built from TRBV29-1 and TRBJ2-7; D perhaps matches TRBD1 (8 bases). Germline V gene data show CDR1 as SQVTM and CDR2 as ANQGSEA. CDR3 size: 12 residues. The ends were cut back, 6 bases at V and 4 bases at J, with 13 bases in the middle. CDR3 coding DNA: TGCAGCGTGCACAGGGGGGGATACGAGCAGTACTTC. Translation: CSVHRGGYEQYF.

The chain is built from TRBV11-2 and TRBJ1-2; a weak D match, TRBD1 (5 bases). The germline V gene has CDR1 SGHAT and CDR2 FQNNGV. CDR3 length: 15 residues. Trimming took 5 bases from V and 5 from J, leaving 18 bases between them. CDR3 in amino acids: CASSPAVRDTYGYTF. CDR3 nucleotides: TGTGCCAGCAGCCCGGCGGTCAGGGATACATATGGCTACACCTTC.

The chain recombines TRBV7-2 with TRBJ1-1, with 8 bases lining up with TRBD1. From germline, CDR1 is SGHTA and CDR2 FQGNSA. The CDR3 length is 15 residues. Unmatched junction bases numbered 9, after V lost 5 bases and J lost 4 bases. In DNA, the CDR3 is TGTGCCAGCAGCCCCCGGACAGGGCTTACCACTGAAGCTTTCTTT. Translation gives CASSPRTGLTTEAFF.

This clonotype was counted ten times or more. This sequence joins TRBV4-1 and TRBJ1-1, with a possible D match to TRBD1 (5 bases). Germline values: CDR1 MGHRA, CDR2 YSYEKL. Trimming shortened V by 4 bases and J by 3 bases, and 15 bases separated the two germline ends. This CDR3 is 15 amino acids long. The CDR3 bases are TGCGCCAGCAGCCGCGACGGGACGCCGGACACTGAAGCTTTCTTT. Its protein is CASSRDGTPDTEAFF.

This clonotype has a count of ten or more. The chain links TRBV18 to TRBJ2-5; D ambiguous. Trimming shortened V by 3 bases and J by 5 bases, and 16 bases separated the two germline ends. CDR3 length equals 15 residues. The V gene's germline CDR1 is KGHSH and CDR2 LQKENI. CDR3 sequence reads: CASSPPWPGSETQYF. CDR3 bases: TGTGCCAGCTCACCCCCCTGGCCAGGCAGCGAGACCCAGTACTTC.

This clonotype was recorded once. The chain uses TRBV12-3 or TRBV12-4 and TRBJ2-2, with D possibly matching TRBD2 (5 bases). With 7 bases removed from V and 6 bases from J, the gap between germline ends came to 9 bases. This CDR3 contains 12 residues. Here the CDR3 reads CASTWGAGELFF. The DNA for the CDR3 is TGTGCCAGCACCTGGGGAGCCGGGGAGCTGTTTTTT.

This clonotype was detected ten times or more. The gene calls are TRBV30 and TRBJ1-1; D is undetermined. The V and J ends lost 0 bases and 2 bases respectively, with 7 bases between them. This CDR3 has 13 residues. Germline values: CDR1 GTSNPN, CDR2 SVGIG (reference sequence). The CDR3 DNA follows: TGTGCCTGGAGTGTGACGGCAAACACTGAAGCTTTCTTT. Encoded protein: CAWSVTANTEAFF. Variable domain in full (rest from reference TRBV30 and TRBJ1-1): SQTIHQWPATLVQPVGSPLSLECTVEGTSNPNLYWYRQAAGRGLQLLFYSVGIGQISSEVPQNLSASRPQDRQFILSSKKLLLSDSGFYLCAWSVTANTEAFFGQGTRLTVV.

This clonotype was observed many times. The J gene is TRBJ2-2, the V gene TRBV15, with D maybe TRBD1 (6 bases). Germline lookup yields CDR1 LNHNV and CDR2 YYDKDF (reference sequence). The CDR3 runs 17 residues. Trimming removed 4 bases from V and 3 bases from J, with 18 bases in between. The CDR3, as DNA: TGTGCCACCAGCATGAACATCCGAGGGGGAGACACCGGGGAGCTGTTTTTT. Amino acids: CATSMNIRGGDTGELFF.

Ten or more counts support this clonotype. The chain couples TRBV7-3 to TRBJ1-1; the D is unclear. The CDR3 contains 14 residues. Between the trimmed V and J ends, which lost 4 bases and 1 base, there was a span of 10 bases. CDR1 SGHTA and CDR2 FQGTGA come from the germline V gene. CDR3 sequence: CASSSVIPNTEAFF. The CDR3 DNA is TGTGCCAGCAGCTCAGTAATCCCGAACACTGAAGCTTTCTTT.

The chain is built from TRBV6-5 and TRBJ2-7; TRBD2 might be the D (5 bases). The CDR3 spans 14 residues. The germline gives CDR1 MNHEY, CDR2 SVGAGI. V was cut by 3 bases and J by 6 bases, with 15 bases left in between. This chain's CDR3 is CASSYSLEGGEQYF. CDR3 DNA sequence: TGTGCCAGCAGTTATTCCCTCGAGGGTGGCGAGCAGTACTTC.